These T cell receptor beta chains were read from a single sample in a study of CD8 T cells in ankylosing spondylitis. TCRdb itself ran the 5' RACE reads through MiXCR, one entry per CDR3 protein. The repertoire holds approximately 440,000 distinct CDR3 sequences, with roughly 17% as singletons. Sequenced: blood, either unsorted or a sorted T cell fraction (not recorded which). The receptors shown here come from a male donor with ankylosing spondylitis. Each CDR3 is given with its conserved first and last residue. The D gene is left open where the match is weak. Size values are once, few and many counts, or a class for expanded clones, and some rows have none.

>TRBV4-3|TRBJ2-3|TRBD2|.
CASSQGLPGGPYTDTQYF
TGCGCCAGCAGCCAAGGCCTTCCGGGGGGACCCTACACAGATACGCAGTATTTT
>TRBV20-1|TRBJ1-4|.|.
CSARDSGYATNEKLFF
TGCAGTGCTAGAGATTCAGGATACGCAACTAATGAAAAACTGTTTTTT
>TRBV20-1|TRBJ2-1|.|few
CSAPFYNEQFF
TGCAGTGCACCCTTCTACAATGAGCAGTTCTTC
>TRBV7-9|TRBJ2-3|.|few
CASGTYGADTQYF
TGTGCCAGCGGTACTTACGGGGCGGATACGCAGTATTTT
>TRBV10-2|TRBJ2-7|.|few
CASSEEAEQYF
TGCGCCAGCAGTGAGGAGGCCGAGCAGTACTTC
>TRBV9|TRBJ2-2|.|.
CASSANPSGRGRELFF
TGTGCCAGCAGCGCTAACCCCTCGGGCCGGGGCCGGGAGCTGTTTTTT
>TRBV18|TRBJ1-5|.|few
CASSPAGGHQPQHF
TGTGCCAGCTCGCCCGCGGGGGGGCATCAGCCCCAGCATTTT
>TRBV2|TRBJ1-1|TRBD1|.
CASRYRGSNTEAFF
TGTGCCAGCAGGTACAGGGGTTCGAACACTGAAGCTTTCTTT
>TRBV3-1|TRBJ2-5|.|.
CASSQVGGTPRNQETQYF
TGTGCCAGCAGCCAAGTCGGAGGGACACCAAGAAACCAAGAGACCCAGTACTTC
>TRBV12-3/TRBV12-4|TRBJ2-2|.|many
CASSKRDTGELFF
TGTGCCAGCAGCAAAAGGGACACCGGGGAGCTGTTTTTT